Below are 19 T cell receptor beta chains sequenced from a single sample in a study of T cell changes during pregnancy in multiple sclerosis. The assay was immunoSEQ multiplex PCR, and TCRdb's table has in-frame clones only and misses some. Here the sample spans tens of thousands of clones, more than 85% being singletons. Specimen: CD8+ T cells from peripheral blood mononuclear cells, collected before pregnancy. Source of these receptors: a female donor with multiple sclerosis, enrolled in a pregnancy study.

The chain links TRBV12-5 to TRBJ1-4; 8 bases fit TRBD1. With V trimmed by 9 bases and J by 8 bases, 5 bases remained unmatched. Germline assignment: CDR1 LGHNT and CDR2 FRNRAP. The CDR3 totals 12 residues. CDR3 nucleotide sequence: TGTGCTAGCGGGACAGGTGGCGAAAAACTGTTTTTT. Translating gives CASGTGGEKLFF.

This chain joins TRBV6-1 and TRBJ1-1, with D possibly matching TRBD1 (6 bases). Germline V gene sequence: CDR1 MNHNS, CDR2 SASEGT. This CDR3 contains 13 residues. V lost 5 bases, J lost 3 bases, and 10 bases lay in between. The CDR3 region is CASSWEGDTEAFF. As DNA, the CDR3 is TGTGCCAGCAGTTGGGAGGGGGACACTGAAGCTTTCTTT.

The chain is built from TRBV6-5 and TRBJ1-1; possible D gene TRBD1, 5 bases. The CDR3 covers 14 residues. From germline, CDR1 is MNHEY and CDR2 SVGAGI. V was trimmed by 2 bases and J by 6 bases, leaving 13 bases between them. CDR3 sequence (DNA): TGTGCCAGCAGTTACGGTATAGGGGTGGCTGAAGCTTTCTTT. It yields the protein CASSYGIGVAEAFF.

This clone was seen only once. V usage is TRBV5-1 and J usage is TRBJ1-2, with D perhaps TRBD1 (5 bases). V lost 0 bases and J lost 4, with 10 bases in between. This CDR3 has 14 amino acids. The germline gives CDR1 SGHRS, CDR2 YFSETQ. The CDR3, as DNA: TGCGCCAGCAGCTTGGCCGGGGGTGCCTATGGCTACACCTTC. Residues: CASSLAGGAYGYTF.

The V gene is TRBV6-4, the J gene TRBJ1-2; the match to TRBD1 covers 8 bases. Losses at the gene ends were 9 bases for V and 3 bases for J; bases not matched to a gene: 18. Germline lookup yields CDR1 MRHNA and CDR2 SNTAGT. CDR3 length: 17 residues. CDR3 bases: TGTGCCAGGTTCCCCCTCGTGGACAGGGATCGTGACTATGGCTACACCTTC. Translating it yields CARFPLVDRDRDYGYTF.

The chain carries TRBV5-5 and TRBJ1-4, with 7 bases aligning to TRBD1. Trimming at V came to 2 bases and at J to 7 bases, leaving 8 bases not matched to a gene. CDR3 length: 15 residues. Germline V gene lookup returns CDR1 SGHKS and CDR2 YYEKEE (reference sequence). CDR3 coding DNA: TGTGCCAGCAGCTTTGGGGGGACAGAGGGTGAAAAACTGTTTTTT. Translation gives CASSFGGTEGEKLFF.

The CDR3 spells CASSPLAGGLDEQYF. In DNA, the CDR3 is TGTGCCAGCAGTCCACTAGCGGGGGGTCTGGACGAGCAGTACTTC. This rearrangement joins TRBV27 to TRBJ2-7, with 12 positions matching TRBD2. The CDR3 length is 15 residues. V was clipped by 5 bases and J by 5 bases; unmatched bases: 7. CDR1 and CDR2 (germline): MNHEY, SMNVEV (reference sequence).

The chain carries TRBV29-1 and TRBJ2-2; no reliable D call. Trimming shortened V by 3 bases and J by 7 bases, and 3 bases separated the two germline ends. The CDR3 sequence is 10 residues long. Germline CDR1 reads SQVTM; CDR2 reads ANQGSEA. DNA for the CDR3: TGCAGCGTTGACGGCGGGGAGCTGTTTTTT. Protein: CSVDGGELFF.

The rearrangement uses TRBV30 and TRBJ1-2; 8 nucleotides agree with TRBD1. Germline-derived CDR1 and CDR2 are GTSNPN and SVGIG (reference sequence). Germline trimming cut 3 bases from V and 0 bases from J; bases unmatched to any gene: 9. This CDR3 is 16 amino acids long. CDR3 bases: TGTGCCTGGAGACCCTCGAACAGGGGGGCTAACTATGGCTACACCTTC. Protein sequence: CAWRPSNRGANYGYTF.

The CDR3 here is CASSLGPDSDPETLHF. The DNA for the CDR3 is TGTGCCAGCAGTCTAGGGCCGGACAGTGACCCCGAGACCCTCCACTTT. V usage is TRBV27 and J usage is TRBJ1-6, with D possibly TRBD1 on 6 matching bases. V was shortened by 5 bases and J by 14 bases, with 25 bases between the two germline ends. CDR1 and CDR2 (germline): MNHEY, SMNVEV (reference sequence). CDR3 length equals 16 residues.

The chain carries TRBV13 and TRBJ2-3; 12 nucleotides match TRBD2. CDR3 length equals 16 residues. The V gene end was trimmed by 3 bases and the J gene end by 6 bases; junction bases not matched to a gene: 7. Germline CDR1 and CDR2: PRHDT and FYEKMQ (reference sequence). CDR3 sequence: CASSFLAGGPGDTQYF. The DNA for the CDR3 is TGTGCCAGCAGCTTCCTAGCGGGGGGGCCGGGGGATACGCAGTATTTT.

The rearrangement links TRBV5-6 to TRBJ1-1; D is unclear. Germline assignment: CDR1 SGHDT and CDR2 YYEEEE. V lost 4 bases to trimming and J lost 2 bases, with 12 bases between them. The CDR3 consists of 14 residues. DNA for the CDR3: TGTGCCAGCAGCCTCGGGATCCACAACACTGAAGCTTTCTTT. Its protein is CASSLGIHNTEAFF.

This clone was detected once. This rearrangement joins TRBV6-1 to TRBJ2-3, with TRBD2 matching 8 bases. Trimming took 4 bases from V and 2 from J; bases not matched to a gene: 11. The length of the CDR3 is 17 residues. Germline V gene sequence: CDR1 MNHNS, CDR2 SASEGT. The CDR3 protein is CASSGALKRGYTDTQYF. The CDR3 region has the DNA TGTGCCAGCAGTGGGGCCCTAAAGCGGGGGTACACAGATACGCAGTATTTT.

In nucleotides, the CDR3 is TGTGCCAGCAGCCCCCCCAACAGGGGTTACGAGCAGTACTTC. Translation: CASSPPNRGYEQYF. The chain couples TRBV9 to TRBJ2-7, with 7 bases aligning to TRBD1. Trimming cost V 4 bases and J 4 bases; bases outside gene matches: 8. This CDR3 comprises 14 residues. The germline gives CDR1 SGDLS, CDR2 YYNGEE. The variable domain in full, completed from reference TRBV9 and TRBJ2-7, reads DSGVTQTPKHLITATGQRVTLRCSPRSGDLSVYWYQQSLDQGLQFLIQYYNGEERAKGNILERFSAQQFPDLHSELNLSSLELGDSALYFCASSPPNRGYEQYFGPGTRLTVT.

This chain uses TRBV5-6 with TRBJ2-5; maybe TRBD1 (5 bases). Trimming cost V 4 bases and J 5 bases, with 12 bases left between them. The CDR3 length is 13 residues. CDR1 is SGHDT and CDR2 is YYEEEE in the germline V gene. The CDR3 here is CASSGALAETQYF. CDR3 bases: TGTGCCAGCAGCGGGGCACTCGCGGAGACCCAGTACTTC.

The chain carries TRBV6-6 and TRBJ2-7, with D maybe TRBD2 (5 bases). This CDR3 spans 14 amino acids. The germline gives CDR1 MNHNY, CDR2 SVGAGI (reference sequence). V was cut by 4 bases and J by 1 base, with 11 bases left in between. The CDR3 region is CASSSREMSYEQYF. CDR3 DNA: TGTGCCAGCAGTTCGAGGGAGATGTCCTACGAGCAGTACTTC.

Here the CDR3 DNA reads TGTGCCACCAGCAGAGCCACCGACGGGGGGGGTAACTATGGCTACACCTTC. Its translation: CATSRATDGGGNYGYTF. The chain carries TRBV15 and TRBJ1-2, with D possibly matching TRBD1 (5 bases). V was clipped by 1 base and J by 1 base, with 16 bases between them. Germline V gene lookup returns CDR1 LNHNV and CDR2 YYDKDF (reference sequence). The CDR3 has 17 residues.

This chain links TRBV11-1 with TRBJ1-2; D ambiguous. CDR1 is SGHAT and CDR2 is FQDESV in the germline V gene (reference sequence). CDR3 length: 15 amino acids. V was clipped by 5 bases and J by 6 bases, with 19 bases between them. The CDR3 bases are TGTGCCAGCAGCCCCCTGGGGAACGGACTAGATGGCTACACCTTC. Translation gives CASSPLGNGLDGYTF.

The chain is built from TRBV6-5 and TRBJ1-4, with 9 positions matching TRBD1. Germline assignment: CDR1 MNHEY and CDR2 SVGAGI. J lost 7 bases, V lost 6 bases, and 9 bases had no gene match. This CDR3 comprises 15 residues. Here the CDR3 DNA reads TGTGCCAGCAGGACCACGACAGGGGGGCGTGAAAAACTGTTTTTT. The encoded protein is CASRTTTGGREKLFF.